The 19 T cell receptor beta chains below all came from one sample that was sequenced in a study of T cell clonality in common variable immunodeficiency. Libraries were prepared by immunoSEQ multiplex PCR; TCRdb keeps only in-frame clonotypes and omits some of them. Recorded here are 25,000 to 30,000 clones, none singletons. Study results and limitations: Fewer deletions and N-nucleotide insertions were reportedly seen in common variable immunodeficiency TCR beta sequences.

These TCRs' antigens remain unknown. Sequencing input: peripheral blood mononuclear cells. The source is a human donor with common variable immunodeficiency.

Points on this clone: The sequence runs out 3 residues before the end of the CDR3; the remainder is reconstructed from the germline J gene. The chain employs TRBV7-6 and TRBJ2-1, with 13 nucleotides matching TRBD2. CDR1 is SGHVS, CDR2 FNYEAQ, per germline. Trimming removed 0 bases from V and 8 bases from J; junction bases left unmatched: 7. CDR3 size: 17 residues. The CDR3: CASSLATSGGASDEQFF. Partial CDR3 DNA: TGTGCCAGCAGCTTAGCAACTAGCGGGGGGGCGTCAGATGAG.

This clone has just a few counts. The read comes to an end 3 residues before the CDR3 does, leaving the germline J gene to fill in the end. This chain connects TRBV11-2 to TRBJ2-5; 9 positions match TRBD1. Unmatched junction bases numbered 6, after V lost 2 bases and J lost 5 bases. The germline gives CDR1 SGHAT, CDR2 FQNNGV. CDR3 size: 15 residues. This chain's CDR3 is CASSLRPTGGETQYF. The sequenced CDR3 bases are TGTGCCAGCAGCTTACGCCCGACAGGGGGGGAGACC.

In regard to this clone: The sequenced fragment ends 3 residues before the CDR3 boundary, so the rest is inferred from the germline J gene. The rearrangement links TRBV2 to TRBJ2-5; TRBD2 aligns across 13 bases. CDR1 is SNHLY and CDR2 is FYNNEI in the germline V gene. With 8 bases clipped from V and 2 bases from J, the junction kept 8 bases outside the gene matches. The CDR3 extends over 16 amino acids. Partial CDR3 DNA: TGTGCCAGCCGAAGGACTAGCGGGGGTCCTCAAGAGACC. Protein sequence: CASRRTSGGPQET. In full, the CDR3 reads CASRRTSGGPQETQYF.

This clone was recorded many times. The missing CDR3 end, 3 residues past where the read stops, is filled in from the germline J gene. V and J are TRBV28 and TRBJ2-5; perhaps TRBD2 as D (6 bases). With 1 base removed from V and 4 bases from J, the gap between germline ends came to 7 bases. CDR3 size: 13 residues. The germline V gene encodes CDR1 MDHEN and CDR2 SYDVKM. The CDR3: CASSLLGGETQYF. CDR3 DNA, as far as it was read: TGTGCCAGCAGTTTATTGGGGGGAGAGACC.

This clone has only a few counts. The sequenced part of the CDR3 DNA is TGTGCCAGCAGCTTAGGGCGGATATCCTACGAG. Protein sequence: CASSLGRISYE. The whole CDR3 protein is CASSLGRISYEQYF. The chain links TRBV11-1 to TRBJ2-7; no definite D call. The read terminates 3 residues ahead of where the CDR3 ends, so the germline J gene completes it. Trimming took 1 base from V and 1 from J, leaving 8 bases between them. This CDR3 is built from 14 residues. Germline CDR1 SGHAT, CDR2 FQDESV (reference sequence).

Ten or more counts support this clone. The DNA ends 3 residues before the CDR3 does, and the rest of the CDR3 is filled in from the germline J gene. The V and J genes are TRBV5-1 and TRBJ1-6; 9 bases map to TRBD1. The CDR3 is made up of 15 amino acids. Per the germline V gene, CDR1 is SGHRS and CDR2 is YFSETQ. Trimming at V came to 4 bases and at J to 10 bases, leaving 9 bases not matched to a gene. Incomplete CDR3 DNA: TGCGCCAGCAGCGGGGGACAGGGCTATGTCTCACCC. Protein sequence: CASSGGQGYVSP. The entire CDR3 sequence reads CASSGGQGYVSPLHF.

This clone has more than one count but fewer than ten. Read data end 3 residues before the CDR3 end; the end is taken from the germline J gene. V and J are TRBV7-2 and TRBJ2-1, with 7 bases aligning to TRBD1. CDR3 length equals 15 residues. Germline-derived CDR1 and CDR2 are SGHTA and FQGNSA. Trimming cost V 4 bases and J 5 bases; bases outside gene matches: 8. The CDR3 bases that were read are TGTGCCAGCAGCTCCCCCGGGACAGTGAACAATGAG. This sequence encodes CASSSPGTVNNE. The CDR3 as a whole reads CASSSPGTVNNEQFF. The full variable domain, its missing parts supplied by reference TRBV7-2 and TRBJ2-1, is GAGVSQSPSNKVTEKGKDVELRCDPISGHTALYWYRQSLGQGLEFLIYFQGNSAPDKSGLPSDRFSAERTGGSVSTLTIQRTQQEDSAVYLCASSSPGTVNNEQFFGPGTRLTVL.

In this sample, this clone turned up a few times. The read ends 3 residues shy of where the CDR3 ends; the end is completed using the germline J gene. The chain joins TRBV2 to TRBJ2-5, with a weak D call TRBD2 (6 bases). The germline V and J ends were trimmed by 4 bases and 5 bases, with 14 bases remaining between them. In germline, CDR1 is SNHLY, CDR2 FYNNEI. The CDR3 is 14 residues long. The CDR3 is CASSGLAHDETQYF. Incomplete CDR3 DNA: TGTGCCAGCAGTGGTCTAGCGCACGACGAGACC. Full variable domain (outside the CDR3, taken from reference TRBV2 and TRBJ2-5): EPEVTQTPSHQVTQMGQEVILRCVPISNHLYFYWYRQILGQKVEFLVSFYNNEISEKSEIFDDQFSVERPDGSNFTLKIRSTKLEDSAMYFCASSGLAHDETQYFGPGTRLLVL.

This clone has only a few counts. Read coverage stops 3 residues before the CDR3 terminus; the germline J gene supplies the remainder. J is TRBJ2-2 and V is TRBV7-1; 13 nucleotides line up with TRBD2. TRBV7-1 is annotated as an ORF whose role is uncertain. The CDR3 is 22 residues long. V shed 2 bases, J shed 0 bases, and the junction held 15 bases outside the gene matches. CDR3 DNA (partial): TGTGCCAGCAGCTCACTCCTAGCAAAGACTAGCGGGGGGAGCGCGAACACCGGGGAG. Translating gives CASSSLLAKTSGGSANTGE. The whole CDR3 region reads CASSSLLAKTSGGSANTGELFF.

The table lists this clone with a few counts. From the germline J gene comes the end of the CDR3, since the read stops 3 residues before it. The V call is TRBV2, the J call TRBJ2-4; maybe TRBD1 (6 bases). The CDR3 extends over 15 amino acids. V shed 6 bases and J shed 0 bases, with 12 bases lying between them. The germline V gene has CDR1 SNHLY and CDR2 FYNNEI. The CDR3 reads CASRRTDIAKNIQYF. The covered CDR3 bases are TGTGCCAGCAGGAGGACAGACATAGCCAAAAACATT.

This clone was found a few times. The CDR3 end falls 3 residues outside the read, so it is completed with the germline J gene. J is TRBJ2-3 and V is TRBV19, with D maybe TRBD1 (5 bases). The CDR3 consists of 12 residues. CDR1 is LNHDA, CDR2 SQIVND, per germline (reference sequence). V was shortened by 6 bases and J by 1 base, with 5 bases between the two germline ends. The CDR3 loop is CASRGGTDTQYF. The CDR3 DNA, read in part, is TGTGCCAGTAGAGGGGGCACAGATACG.

This clone was counted at least ten times. The read ends 3 residues early relative to the CDR3; the germline J gene fills the gap. J is TRBJ2-5 and V is TRBV30; D perhaps matches TRBD1 (5 bases). Germline CDR1 GTSNPN, CDR2 SVGIG (reference sequence). This CDR3 is 14 amino acids long. The V end was cut by 0 bases, the J end by 5 bases, with 13 bases between. The CDR3 region is CAWSVRAGYETQYF. The part of the CDR3 DNA that was read is TGTGCCTGGAGTGTACGCGCAGGGTACGAGACC.

This clone was recorded a few times. The read falls 3 residues short of the CDR3 end, and the missing part is taken from the germline J gene. The V gene is TRBV18, the J gene TRBJ1-1; no firm D call. V lost 6 bases to trimming and J lost 5 bases, with 10 bases between them. The CDR3 totals 12 residues. Germline V gene sequence: CDR1 KGHSH, CDR2 LQKENI. CDR3 bases read: TGTGCCAGCTCCATGTCCGGGACTGAA. It codes for CASSMSGTE. The entire CDR3 is CASSMSGTEAFF.

This clone was found a few times. The read ends 3 residues early relative to the CDR3; the germline J gene fills the gap. This chain links TRBV20-1 with TRBJ2-5; 9 nucleotides line up with TRBD2. V was clipped by 2 bases and J by 2 bases; unmatched bases: 12. This CDR3 has 17 amino acids. From germline, CDR1 is DFQATT and CDR2 SNEGSKA (reference sequence). The covered CDR3 bases are TGCAGTGCTAGATCCTATCATAGCGGGGGCCTTCAAGAGACC. Encoded protein: CSARSYHSGGLQET. The entire CDR3 protein is CSARSYHSGGLQETQYF.

This clone was found a few times. The sequence runs out 3 residues before the end of the CDR3; the remainder is reconstructed from the germline J gene. This chain uses TRBV18 with TRBJ2-3, with TRBD2 identical over 7 bases. V shed 3 bases, J shed 1 base, and the junction held 10 bases outside the gene matches. This CDR3 is built from 17 residues. Germline V gene lookup returns CDR1 KGHSH and CDR2 LQKENI. The CDR3: CASSPRGDYRRTDTQYF. The sequenced CDR3 bases are TGTGCCAGCTCACCTCGGGGGGACTACAGGCGCACAGATACG.

The table lists this clone with a few counts. The CDR3 is cut off 3 residues early in the read; its end comes from the germline J gene. The chain links TRBV7-2 to TRBJ2-1, with 14 bases fitting TRBD2. The V gene end was trimmed by 4 bases and the J gene end by 8 bases; junction bases not matched to a gene: 1. Germline-derived CDR1 and CDR2 are SGHTA and FQGNSA. The CDR3 covers 14 residues. The CDR3 DNA, read in part, is TGTGCCAGCAGCTCGGGACTAGCGGGGGATGAG. Residues: CASSSGLAGDE. The complete CDR3 reads CASSSGLAGDEQFF.

Ten or more counts support this clone. The read terminates 3 residues ahead of where the CDR3 ends, so the germline J gene completes it. This chain connects TRBV6-2 or TRBV6-3 to TRBJ2-4; TRBD2 aligns across 8 bases. There are 14 residues in the CDR3. The germline V gene has CDR1 MNHEY and CDR2 SVGEGT. V shed 4 bases and J 1 base; nucleotides not matched to a gene: 0. The CDR3 loop is CASSLAGAKNIQYF. CDR3 bases read: TGTGCCAGCAGTTTAGCGGGGGCCAAAAACATT.

In its sample, this clone was seen a few times. The missing CDR3 end, 3 residues past where the read stops, is filled in from the germline J gene. This chain connects TRBV19 to TRBJ1-1; 7 bases agree with TRBD1. V trimming: 6 bases; J trimming: 5 bases; junction bases outside the gene matches: 12. This CDR3 is 15 amino acids long. The germline gives CDR1 LNHDA, CDR2 SQIVND (reference sequence). CDR3 DNA, as far as it was read: TGTGCCAGTAGAGGGGGCGCGCTTTTGGGGACTGAA. Translating it yields CASRGGALLGTE. The entire CDR3 is CASRGGALLGTEAFF.

As regards this clone: The observed sequence ends 3 residues before the CDR3 terminus, with the missing tail filled in from the germline J gene. V usage is TRBV5-1 and J usage is TRBJ2-7, with D tentatively TRBD2 (5 bases). Trimming removed 0 bases at V and 5 bases at J, with 12 bases between. Germline loops: CDR1 SGHRS, CDR2 YFSETQ. The CDR3 contains 14 residues. CDR3 bases read: TGCGCCAGCAGCTTGGAACAACAGCGGAACGAG. Translating gives CASSLEQQRNE. The CDR3 in full is CASSLEQQRNEQYF.